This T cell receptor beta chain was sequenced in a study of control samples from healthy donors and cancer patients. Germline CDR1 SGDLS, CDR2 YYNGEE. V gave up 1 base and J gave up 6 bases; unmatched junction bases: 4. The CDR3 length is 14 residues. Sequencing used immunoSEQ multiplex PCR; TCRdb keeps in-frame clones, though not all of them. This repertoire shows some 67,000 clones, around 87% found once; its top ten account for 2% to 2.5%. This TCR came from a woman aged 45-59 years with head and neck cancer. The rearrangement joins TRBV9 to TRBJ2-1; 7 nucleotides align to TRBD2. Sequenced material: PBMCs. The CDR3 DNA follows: TGTGCCAGCAGCGTAAGGACGGGAGGCAATGAGCAGTTCTTC. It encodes CASSVRTGGNEQFF.